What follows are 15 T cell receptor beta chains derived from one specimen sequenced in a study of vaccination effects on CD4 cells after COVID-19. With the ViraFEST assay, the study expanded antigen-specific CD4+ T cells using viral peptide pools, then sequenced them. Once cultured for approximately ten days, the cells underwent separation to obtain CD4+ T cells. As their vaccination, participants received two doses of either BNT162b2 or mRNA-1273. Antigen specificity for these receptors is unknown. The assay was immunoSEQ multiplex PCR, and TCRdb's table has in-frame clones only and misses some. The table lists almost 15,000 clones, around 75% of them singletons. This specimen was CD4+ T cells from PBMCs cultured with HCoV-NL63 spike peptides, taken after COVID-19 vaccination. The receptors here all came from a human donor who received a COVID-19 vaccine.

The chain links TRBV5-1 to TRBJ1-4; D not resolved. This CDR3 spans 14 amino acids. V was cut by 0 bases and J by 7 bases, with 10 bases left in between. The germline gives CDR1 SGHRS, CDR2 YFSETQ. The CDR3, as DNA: TGCGCCAGCAGCTTGGACGGGATACGTGAAAAACTGTTTTTT. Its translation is CASSLDGIREKLFF.

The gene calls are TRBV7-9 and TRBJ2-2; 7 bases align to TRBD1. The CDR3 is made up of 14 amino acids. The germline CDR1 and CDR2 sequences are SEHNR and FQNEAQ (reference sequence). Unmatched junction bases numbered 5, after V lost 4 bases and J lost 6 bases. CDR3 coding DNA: TGTGCCAGCAGCTCGCGACAGGGATCCGGGGAGCTGTTTTTT. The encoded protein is CASSSRQGSGELFF. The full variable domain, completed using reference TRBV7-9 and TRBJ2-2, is DTGVSQNPRHKITKRGQNVTFRCDPISEHNRLYWYRQTLGQGPEFLTYFQNEAQLEKSRLLSDRFSAERPKGSFSTLEIQRTEQGDSAMYLCASSSRQGSGELFFGEGSRLTVL.

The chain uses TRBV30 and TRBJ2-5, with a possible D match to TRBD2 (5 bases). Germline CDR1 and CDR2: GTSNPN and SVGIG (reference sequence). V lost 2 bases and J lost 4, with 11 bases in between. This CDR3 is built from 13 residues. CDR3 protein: CAWSLNEGETQYF. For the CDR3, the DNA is TGTGCCTGGAGTCTTAACGAGGGAGAGACCCAGTACTTC.

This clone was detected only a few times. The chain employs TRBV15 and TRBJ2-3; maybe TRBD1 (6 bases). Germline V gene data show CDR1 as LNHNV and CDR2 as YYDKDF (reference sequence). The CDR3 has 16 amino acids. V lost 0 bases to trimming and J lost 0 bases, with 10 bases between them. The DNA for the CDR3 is TGTGCCACCAGCAGAGAATGGGACACTAGCACAGATACGCAGTATTTT. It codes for CATSREWDTSTDTQYF.

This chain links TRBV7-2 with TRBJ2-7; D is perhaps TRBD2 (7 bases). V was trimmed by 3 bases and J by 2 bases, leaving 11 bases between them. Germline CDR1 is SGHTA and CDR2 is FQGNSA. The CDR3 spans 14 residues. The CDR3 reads CASSFGGGPYEQYF. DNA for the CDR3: TGTGCCAGCAGCTTTGGGGGGGGGCCCTACGAGCAGTACTTC.

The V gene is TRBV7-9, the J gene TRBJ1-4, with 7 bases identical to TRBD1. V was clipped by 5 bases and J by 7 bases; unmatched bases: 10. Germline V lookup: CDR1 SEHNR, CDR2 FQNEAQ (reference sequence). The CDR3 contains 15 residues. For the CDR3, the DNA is TGTGCCAGCAGCGAGGGGGCAGGCGGGGGTGAAAAACTGTTTTTT. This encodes CASSEGAGGGEKLFF. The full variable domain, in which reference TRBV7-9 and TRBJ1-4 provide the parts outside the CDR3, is DTGVSQNPRHKITKRGQNVTFRCDPISEHNRLYWYRQTLGQGPEFLTYFQNEAQLEKSRLLSDRFSAERPKGSFSTLEIQRTEQGDSAMYLCASSEGAGGGEKLFFGSGTQLSVL.

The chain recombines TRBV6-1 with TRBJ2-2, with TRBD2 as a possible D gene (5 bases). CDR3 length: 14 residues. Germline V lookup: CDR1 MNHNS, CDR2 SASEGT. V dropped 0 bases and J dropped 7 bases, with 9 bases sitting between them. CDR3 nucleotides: TGTGCCAGCAGTGAAGCGGGAGTCGGCGGGGAGCTGTTTTTT. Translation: CASSEAGVGGELFF.

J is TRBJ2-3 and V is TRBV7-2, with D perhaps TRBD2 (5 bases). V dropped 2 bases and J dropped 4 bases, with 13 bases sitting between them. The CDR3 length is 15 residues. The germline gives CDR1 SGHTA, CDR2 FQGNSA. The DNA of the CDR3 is TGTGCCAGCAGCTTACTTCTAACTAGGCCAGATACGCAGTATTTT. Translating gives CASSLLLTRPDTQYF.

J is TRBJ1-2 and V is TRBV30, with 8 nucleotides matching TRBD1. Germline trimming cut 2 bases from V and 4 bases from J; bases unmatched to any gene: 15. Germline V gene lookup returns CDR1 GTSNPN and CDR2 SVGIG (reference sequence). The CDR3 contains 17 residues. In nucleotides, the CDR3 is TGTGCCTGGAGTCCGACCTTGGGACAGGCGGGCGGCTATGGCTACACCTTC. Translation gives CAWSPTLGQAGGYGYTF.

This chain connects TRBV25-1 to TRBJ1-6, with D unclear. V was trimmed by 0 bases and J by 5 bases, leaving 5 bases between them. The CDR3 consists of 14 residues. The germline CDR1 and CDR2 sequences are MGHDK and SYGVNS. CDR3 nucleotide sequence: TGTGCCAGCAGTGAATATAGGGATAATTCACCCCTCCACTTT. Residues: CASSEYRDNSPLHF.

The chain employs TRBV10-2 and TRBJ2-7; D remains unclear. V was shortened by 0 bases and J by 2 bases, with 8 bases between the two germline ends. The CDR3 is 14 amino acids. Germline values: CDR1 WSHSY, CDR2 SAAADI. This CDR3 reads CASSESWGTYEQYF. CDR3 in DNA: TGCGCCAGCAGTGAGTCGTGGGGAACCTACGAGCAGTACTTC.

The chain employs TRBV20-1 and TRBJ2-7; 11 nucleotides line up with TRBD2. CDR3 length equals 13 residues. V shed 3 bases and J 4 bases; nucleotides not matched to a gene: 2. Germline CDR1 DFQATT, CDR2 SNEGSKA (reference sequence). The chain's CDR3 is CSASTSGRYEQYF. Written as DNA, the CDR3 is TGCAGTGCTAGTACTAGCGGGAGATACGAGCAGTACTTC.

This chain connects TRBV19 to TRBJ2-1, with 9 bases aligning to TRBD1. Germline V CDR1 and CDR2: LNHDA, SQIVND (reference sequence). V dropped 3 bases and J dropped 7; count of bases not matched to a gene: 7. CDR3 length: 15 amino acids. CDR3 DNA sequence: TGTGCCAGTAGTATCCCACAGGGGGCCTCGAATGAGCAGTTCTTC. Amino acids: CASSIPQGASNEQFF.

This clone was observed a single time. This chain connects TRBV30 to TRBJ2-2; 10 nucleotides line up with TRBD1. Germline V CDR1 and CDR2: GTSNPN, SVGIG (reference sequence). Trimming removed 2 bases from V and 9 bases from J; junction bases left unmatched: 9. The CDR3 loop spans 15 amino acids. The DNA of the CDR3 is TGTGCCTGGAGTAGCCTTGACAGGGGGCCGAGGGAGCTGTTTTTT. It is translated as CAWSSLDRGPRELFF.

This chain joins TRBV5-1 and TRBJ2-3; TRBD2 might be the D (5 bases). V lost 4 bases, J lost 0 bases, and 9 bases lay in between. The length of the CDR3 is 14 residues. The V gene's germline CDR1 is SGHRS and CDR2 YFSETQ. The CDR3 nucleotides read TGCGCCAGCAGCCCAAAGCGGAGCACAGATACGCAGTATTTT. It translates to CASSPKRSTDTQYF.